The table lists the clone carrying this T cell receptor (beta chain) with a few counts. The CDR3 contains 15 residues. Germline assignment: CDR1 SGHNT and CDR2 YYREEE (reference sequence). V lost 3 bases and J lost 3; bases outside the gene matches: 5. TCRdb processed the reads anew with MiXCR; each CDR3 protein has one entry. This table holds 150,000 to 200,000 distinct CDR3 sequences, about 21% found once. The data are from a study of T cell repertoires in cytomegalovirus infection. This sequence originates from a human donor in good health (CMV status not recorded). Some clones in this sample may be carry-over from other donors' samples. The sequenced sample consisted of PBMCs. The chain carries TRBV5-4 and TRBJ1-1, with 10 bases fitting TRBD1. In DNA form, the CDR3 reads TGTGCCAGCAGCTCCCCGACAGGGGGCTACACTGAAGCTTTCTTT. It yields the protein CASSSPTGGYTEAFF.